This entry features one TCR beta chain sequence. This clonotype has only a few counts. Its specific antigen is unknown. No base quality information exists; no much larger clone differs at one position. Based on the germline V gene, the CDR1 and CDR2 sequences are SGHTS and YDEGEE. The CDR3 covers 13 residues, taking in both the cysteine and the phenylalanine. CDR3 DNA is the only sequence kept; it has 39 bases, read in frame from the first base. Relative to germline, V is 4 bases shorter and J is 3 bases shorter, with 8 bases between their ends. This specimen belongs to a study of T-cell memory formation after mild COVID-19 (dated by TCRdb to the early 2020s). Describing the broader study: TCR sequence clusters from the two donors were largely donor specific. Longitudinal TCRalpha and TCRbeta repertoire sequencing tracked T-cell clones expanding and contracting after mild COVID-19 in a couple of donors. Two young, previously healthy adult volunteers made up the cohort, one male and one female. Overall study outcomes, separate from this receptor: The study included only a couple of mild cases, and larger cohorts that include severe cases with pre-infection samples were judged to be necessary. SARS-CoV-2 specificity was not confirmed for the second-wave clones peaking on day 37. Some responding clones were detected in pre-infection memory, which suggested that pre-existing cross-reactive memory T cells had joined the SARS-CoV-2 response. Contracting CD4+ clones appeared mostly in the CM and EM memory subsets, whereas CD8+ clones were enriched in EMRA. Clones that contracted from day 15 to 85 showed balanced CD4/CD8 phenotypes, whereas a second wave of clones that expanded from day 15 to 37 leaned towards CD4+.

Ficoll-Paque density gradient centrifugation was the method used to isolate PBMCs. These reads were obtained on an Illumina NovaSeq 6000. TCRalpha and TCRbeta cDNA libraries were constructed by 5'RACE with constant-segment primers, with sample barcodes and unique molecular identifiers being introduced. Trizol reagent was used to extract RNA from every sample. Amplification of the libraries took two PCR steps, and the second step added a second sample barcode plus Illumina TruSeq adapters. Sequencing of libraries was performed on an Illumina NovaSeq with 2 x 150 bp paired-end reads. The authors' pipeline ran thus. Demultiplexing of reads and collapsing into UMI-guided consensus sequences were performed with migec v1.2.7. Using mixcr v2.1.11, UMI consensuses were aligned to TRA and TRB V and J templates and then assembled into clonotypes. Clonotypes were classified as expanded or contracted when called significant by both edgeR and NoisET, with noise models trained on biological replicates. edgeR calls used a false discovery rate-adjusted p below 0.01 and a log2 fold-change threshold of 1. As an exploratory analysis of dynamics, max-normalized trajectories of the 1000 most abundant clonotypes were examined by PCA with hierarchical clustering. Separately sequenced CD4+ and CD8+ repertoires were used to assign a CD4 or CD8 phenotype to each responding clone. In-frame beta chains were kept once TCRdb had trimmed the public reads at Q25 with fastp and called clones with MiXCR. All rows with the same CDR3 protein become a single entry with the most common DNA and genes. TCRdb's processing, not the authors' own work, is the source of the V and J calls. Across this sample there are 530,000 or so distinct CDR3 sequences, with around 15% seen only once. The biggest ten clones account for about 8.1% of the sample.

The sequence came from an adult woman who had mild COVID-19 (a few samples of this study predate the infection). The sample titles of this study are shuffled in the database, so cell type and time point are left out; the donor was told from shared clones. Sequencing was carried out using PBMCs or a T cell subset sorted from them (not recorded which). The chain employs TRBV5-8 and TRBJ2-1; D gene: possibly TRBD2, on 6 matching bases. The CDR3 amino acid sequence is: CASSRGLYNEQFF. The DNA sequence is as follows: TGTGCCAGCAGCCGGGGACTCTACAATGAGCAGTTCTTC.